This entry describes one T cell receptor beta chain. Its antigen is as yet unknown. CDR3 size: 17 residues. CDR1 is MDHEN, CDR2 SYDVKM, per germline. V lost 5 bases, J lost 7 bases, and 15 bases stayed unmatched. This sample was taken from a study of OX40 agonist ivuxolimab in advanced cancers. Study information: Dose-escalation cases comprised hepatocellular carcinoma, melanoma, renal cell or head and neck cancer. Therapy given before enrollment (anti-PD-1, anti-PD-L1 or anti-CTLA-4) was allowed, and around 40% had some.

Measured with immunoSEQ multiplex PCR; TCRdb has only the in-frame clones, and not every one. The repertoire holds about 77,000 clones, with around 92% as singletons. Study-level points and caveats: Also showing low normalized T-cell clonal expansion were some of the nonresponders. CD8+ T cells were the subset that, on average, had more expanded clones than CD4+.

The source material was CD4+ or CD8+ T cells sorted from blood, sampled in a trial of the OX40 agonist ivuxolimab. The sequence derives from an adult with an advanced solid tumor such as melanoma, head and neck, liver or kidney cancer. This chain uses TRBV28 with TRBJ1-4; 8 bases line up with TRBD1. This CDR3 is CASSRTLQGAQSEKLFF. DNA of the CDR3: TGTGCCAGCAGTCGCACCCTCCAGGGGGCGCAGAGTGAAAAACTGTTTTTT.